These T cell receptor beta chains were read from a single sample in a study of blood T cell repertoires in COVID-19. Measured with immunoSEQ multiplex PCR; TCRdb has only the in-frame clones, and not every one. The repertoire holds under 250,000 clones, with about four fifths as singletons. Sequencing was performed on peripheral blood. The receptors originated from a woman aged 55-70 years with acute or convalescent COVID-19. The CDR3 runs from the conserved cysteine through the conserved F or W. D genes are given only for firm matches. Some rows have no size entry. The others give once, few or many, or a class for an expanded clone.

>NA|TRBD1|TRBJ2-7|TRBV18|14
CASSPTGGSYEQYF
TGTGCCAGCTCCCCGACAGGGGGCTCCTACGAGCAGTACTTC
>NA|NA|TRBJ1-1|TRBV30|13
CAWRIGVNTEAFF
TGTGCCTGGAGAATAGGGGTGAACACTGAAGCTTTCTTT
>NA|TRBD1|TRBJ2-7|TRBV23-1|15
CASSLGTGDAYEQYF
TGCGCCAGCAGTCTCGGGACAGGGGATGCCTACGAGCAGTACTTC
>NA|NA|TRBJ1-6|TRBV3-1/TRBV3-2|14
CASSQVPPGPPLHF
TGTGCCAGCAGCCAAGTCCCCCCAGGTCCACCCCTCCACTTT
>NA|NA|TRBJ1-1|TRBV19|15
CASRHGQQRNTEAFF
TGTGCCAGTAGACACGGACAGCAAAGAAACACTGAAGCTTTCTTT
>NA|NA|TRBJ1-4|TRBV6-1|16
CASSDLQGLTNEKLFF
TGTGCCAGCAGTGATCTACAGGGTCTTACTAATGAAAAACTGTTTTTT
>NA|NA|TRBJ1-3|TRBV9|16
CASSPFGGAGGNTIYF
TGTGCCAGCAGCCCATTTGGGGGGGCTGGTGGAAACACCATATATTTT
>NA|NA|TRBJ2-2|TRBV5-4|16
CASSLGAGINTGELFF
TGTGCCAGCAGCCTCGGAGCAGGGATTAACACCGGGGAGCTGTTTTTT
>NA|NA|TRBJ1-2|TRBV10-1|14
CASSVGHKNYGYTF
TGCGCCAGCAGTGTGGGACACAAAAACTATGGCTACACCTTC
>NA|NA|TRBJ2-7|TRBV13|16
CASSSTSGANSYEQYF
TGTGCCAGCAGCTCCACATCAGGGGCCAACTCCTACGAGCAGTACTTC
>NA|TRBD1|TRBJ1-2|TRBV6-5|12
CASRATGNGYTF
TGTGCCAGCAGGGCGACAGGGAATGGCTACACCTTC
>NA|NA|TRBJ1-5|TRBV19|14
CASSRLGGNQPQHF
TGTGCCAGTTCACGCTTGGGAGGCAATCAGCCCCAGCATTTT
>once|NA|TRBJ2-5|TRBV5-4|16
CASSLAGLLIEETQYF
TGTGCCAGCAGCTTGGCGGGTCTCTTGATCGAAGAGACCCAGTACTTC
>NA|NA|TRBJ1-6|TRBV5-4|15
CASSLRTDHNSPLHF
TGTGCCAGCAGCTTGCGAACAGATCATAATTCACCCCTCCACTTT
>NA|NA|TRBJ1-5|TRBV5-8|15
CASSLVTDRNQPQHF
TGTGCCAGCAGCTTGGTAACAGACCGCAATCAGCCCCAGCATTTT
>once|NA|TRBJ2-2|TRBV6-5|13
CASSSRNTGELFF
TGTGCCAGCAGTTCTAGGAACACCGGGGAGCTGTTTTTT
>NA|NA|TRBJ1-1|TRBV6-6|13
CASSVTGNTEAFF
TGTGCCAGCAGCGTTACAGGCAACACTGAAGCTTTCTTT
>few|TRBD2|TRBJ2-2|TRBV7-8|18
CASSTLQLSGGNTGELFF
TGTGCCAGCAGCACCCTTCAGCTTAGCGGGGGGAACACCGGGGAGCTGTTTTTT
>NA|TRBD2|TRBJ2-3|TRBV20-1|15
CSASLTSGSTDTQYF
TGCAGTGCTAGTTTGACTAGCGGGAGCACAGATACGCAGTATTTT
>NA|NA|TRBJ1-2|TRBV18|15
CASSPLADSEGGYTF
TGTGCCAGCTCACCACTGGCGGACAGTGAGGGGGGCTACACCTTC
>NA|TRBD2|TRBJ2-3|TRBV6-5|15
CASRRLAGGTDTQYF
TGTGCCAGCAGGCGACTAGCGGGGGGCACAGATACGCAGTATTTT
>NA|TRBD1|TRBJ1-6|TRBV25-1|14
CASSRDRVDSPLHF
TGTGCCAGCAGTCGGGACAGGGTTGATTCACCCCTCCACTTT
>NA|NA|TRBJ2-7|TRBV30|12
CASRTAGYEQYF
TGTGCCTCACGGACAGCCGGCTACGAGCAGTACTTC
>NA|NA|TRBJ1-5|TRBV14|18
CARKRAGQQPYSNQPQHF
TGTGCCAGGAAGAGAGCGGGACAACAACCTTATAGCAATCAGCCCCAGCATTTT
>NA|NA|TRBJ1-2|TRBV5-1|13
CASSLDPQYGYTF
TGCGCCAGCAGCTTGGATCCCCAGTATGGCTACACCTTC
>NA|NA|TRBJ1-2|TRBV5-4|14
CASSLDPGNYGYTF
TGTGCCAGCAGCTTGGACCCGGGTAACTATGGCTACACCTTC
>NA|NA|TRBJ2-5|TRBV5-6|14
CASSDPTGVETQYF
TGTGCCAGCAGCGACCCGACTGGTGTAGAGACCCAGTACTTC
>NA|TRBD1|TRBJ2-2|TRBV6-5|14
CASQTGANTGELFF
TGTGCCAGCCAAACAGGGGCGAACACCGGGGAGCTGTTTTTT
>NA|NA|TRBJ1-1|TRBV29-1|12
CSVERGPQQAFF
TGCAGCGTTGAGAGAGGGCCCCAACAAGCTTTCTTT
>NA|NA|TRBJ1-2|TRBV4-1|14
CASSHVGHGNGYTF
TGCGCCAGCAGCCATGTGGGACATGGAAATGGCTACACCTTC
>NA|TRBD2|TRBJ2-3|TRBV3-1/TRBV3-2|17
CASSQDLVAGLTDTQYF
TGTGCCAGCAGCCAAGATCTCGTAGCGGGGCTCACAGATACGCAGTATTTT
>NA|NA|TRBJ1-2|TRBV30|15
CAWSASAGKSNGYTF
TGTGCCTGGAGTGCCTCGGCAGGGAAGTCGAATGGCTACACCTTC
>NA|TRBD1|TRBJ2-7|TRBV10-3|15
CASGLFRDRNYEQYF
TGTGCCAGCGGCCTCTTCCGGGACAGAAACTACGAGCAGTACTTC
>NA|NA|TRBJ1-2|TRBV2|15
CASSESTGLVYGYTF
TGTGCCAGCAGTGAAAGTACGGGGTTGGTCTATGGCTACACCTTC
>NA|NA|TRBJ1-2|TRBV3-1/TRBV3-2|15
CASSQDQGQAYGYTF
TGTGCCAGCAGCCAAGATCAGGGGCAGGCCTATGGCTACACCTTC
>NA|NA|TRBJ1-4|TRBV7-2|15
CASSLVGGLGEKLFF
TGTGCCAGCAGCTTAGTCGGGGGGTTAGGGGAAAAACTGTTTTTT
>NA|NA|TRBJ1-5|TRBV19|15
CASSPRGNYNQPQHF
TGTGCCAGTAGTCCGCGGGGGAACTACAATCAGCCCCAGCATTTT
>NA|NA|TRBJ2-5|TRBV5-6|12
CASSQGWETQYF
TGTGCCAGCAGCCAGGGTTGGGAGACCCAGTACTTC
>few|TRBD1|TRBJ1-3|TRBV9|15
CASSDSGGSGNTIYF
TGTGCCAGCAGCGATTCAGGGGGCTCTGGAAACACCATATATTTT
>NA|NA|TRBJ1-2|TRBV20-1|12
CSASLVNYGYTF
TGCAGTGCTAGTCTTGTTAACTATGGCTACACCTTC
>NA|NA|TRBJ2-3|TRBV6-5|10
CASNSHTQYF
TGTGCCAGCAATAGCCATACGCAGTATTTT
>NA|TRBD1|TRBJ1-2|TRBV25-1|14
CASSGDRGADGYTF
TGTGCCAGCAGTGGGGACAGGGGCGCCGATGGCTACACCTTC
>NA|TRBD2|TRBJ2-5|TRBV19|18
CASSKNLPGLADQETQYF
TGTGCCAGTAGTAAGAACCTTCCGGGACTAGCGGACCAAGAGACCCAGTACTTC
>NA|NA|TRBJ2-1|TRBV5-6|14
CASSLGLAYNEQFF
TGTGCCAGCAGCTTGGGGCTAGCTTACAATGAGCAGTTCTTC
>NA|NA|TRBJ2-1|TRBV30|15
CAWRATKGPYNEQFF
TGTGCCTGGAGAGCCACAAAGGGGCCCTACAATGAGCAGTTCTTC